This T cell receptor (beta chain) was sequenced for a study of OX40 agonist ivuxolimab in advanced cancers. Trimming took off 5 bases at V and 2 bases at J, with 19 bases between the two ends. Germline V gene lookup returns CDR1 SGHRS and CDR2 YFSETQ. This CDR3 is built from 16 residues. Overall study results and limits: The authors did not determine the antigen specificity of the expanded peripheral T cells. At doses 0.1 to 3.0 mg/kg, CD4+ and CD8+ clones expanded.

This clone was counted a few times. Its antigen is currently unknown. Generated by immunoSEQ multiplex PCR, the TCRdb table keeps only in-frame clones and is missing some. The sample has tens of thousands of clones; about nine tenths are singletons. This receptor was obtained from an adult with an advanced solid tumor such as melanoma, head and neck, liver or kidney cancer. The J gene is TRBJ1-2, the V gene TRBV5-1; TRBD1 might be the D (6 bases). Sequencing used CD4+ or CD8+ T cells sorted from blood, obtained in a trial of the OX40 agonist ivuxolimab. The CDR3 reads CASRYTGTSENYGYTF. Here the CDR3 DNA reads TGCGCCAGCAGATACACCGGGACATCCGAAAACTATGGCTACACCTTC.